This record looks at one T cell receptor (beta chain) sequence and its context. This clone was seen a few times. The antigen it binds to is not known. Base qualities are not recorded, but no much larger clone differs from it by a single base. The immunoSEQ Assay, a bias-controlled multiplex PCR, was used to amplify TCRbeta CDR3 regions from genomic DNA. Per the source publication's procedure: Nucleated cell counts per sample were estimated from amplification of reference gene primers within the assay. To quantify the absolute abundance of each unique TCRbeta CDR3 rearrangement, sequence reads were collapsed and filtered. For each sample, productive Simpson clonality was calculated by taking the square root of Simpson's diversity index across productive rearrangements. In its TCRdb copy, this immuneACCESS table keeps in-frame sequences only and misses some clones. Where compared with another copy, unresolved V genes explain less than half of these, and the others have no known cause. V, J and clone size are those of that table, while D and trimming were read from the DNA. In all, the sample holds 65,000 to 75,000 clones, and about four fifths of those were seen once. 8.5% to 10% of the sample goes to the ten largest clones.

Collaborating institutions collected whole blood in K2EDTA tubes following their own protocols. For TCRbeta analysis, collaborators shipped samples in one of three forms: frozen whole blood, isolated PBMCs, or DNA extracted from either of those sample types. The sample comes from a study of blood T cell repertoires in COVID-19 (dated by TCRdb to the early 2020s). Turning to the overall study: Collaborator samples came from the United States, Italy and Spain and covered acute and convalescent phases of COVID-19. The prospective study material was composed of cDNA or gDNA derived from T cells, B-cell-depleted T cells, or PBMCs. Subjects who had been exposed to COVID-19, were actively infected with it, or had recovered from it provided the deeply sampled blood TCRbeta repertoires that made up the dataset. The repertoires were made available in a free public database intended to serve as a resource for research on the immune response to SARS-CoV-2. The samples were drawn from the first 160 participants of the ongoing ImmuneRACE study and from 1,200 or so subjects provided by 6 global collaborators. The sample metadata nearly always contained a de-identified subject ID, COVID-19 status, age in years and sex. Where available, HLA class I and class II types were obtained from metadata supplied by the sample provider rather than from assay-based typing. Study-level results and caveats: How much clinical and demographic metadata was included differed by source and by participant, and the metadata was provided uncurated.

Trimming takes 4 bases from V and 6 bases from J, and the germline ends sit 15 bases apart. CDR3 length: 14 amino acids, cysteine to phenylalanine. The kept DNA is CDR3 alone, 42 bases in frame from the first base. The CDR1 and CDR2 encoded by the germline V gene are SNHLY and FYNNEI. The sequencing sample was made of peripheral blood. The TCR was taken from a woman older than 75 with acute or convalescent COVID-19. The V gene is TRBV2 and the J gene is TRBJ1-2; a tentative D match to TRBD1 spans 5 bases. CDR3 sequence: CASSVDRASDGYTF. The base sequence is TGTGCCAGCAGTGTAGACAGAGCCTCCGATGGCTACACCTTC.